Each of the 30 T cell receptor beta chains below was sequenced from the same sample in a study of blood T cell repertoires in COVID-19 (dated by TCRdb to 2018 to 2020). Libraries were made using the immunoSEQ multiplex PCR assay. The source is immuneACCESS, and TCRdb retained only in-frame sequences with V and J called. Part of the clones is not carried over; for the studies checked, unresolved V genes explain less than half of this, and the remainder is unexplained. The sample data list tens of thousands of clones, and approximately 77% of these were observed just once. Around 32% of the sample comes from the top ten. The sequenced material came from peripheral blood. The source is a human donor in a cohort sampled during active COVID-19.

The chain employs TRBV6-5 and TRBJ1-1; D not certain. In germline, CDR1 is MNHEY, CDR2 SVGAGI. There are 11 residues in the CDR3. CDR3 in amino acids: CVGRGNTEAFF. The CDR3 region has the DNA TGTGTCGGGCGGGGTAACACTGAAGCTTTCTTT.

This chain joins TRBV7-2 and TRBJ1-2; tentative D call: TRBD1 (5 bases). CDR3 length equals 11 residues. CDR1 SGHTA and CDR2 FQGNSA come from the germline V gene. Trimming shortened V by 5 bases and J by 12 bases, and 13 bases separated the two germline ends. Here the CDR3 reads CASSPDRLHTF. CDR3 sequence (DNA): TGTGCCAGCAGCCCCGACAGACTTCACACCTTC. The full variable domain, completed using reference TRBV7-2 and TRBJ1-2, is GAGVSQSPSNKVTEKGKDVELRCDPISGHTALYWYRQSLGQGLEFLIYFQGNSAPDKSGLPSDRFSAERTGGSVSTLTIQRTQQEDSAVYLCASSPDRLHTFGSGTRLTVV.

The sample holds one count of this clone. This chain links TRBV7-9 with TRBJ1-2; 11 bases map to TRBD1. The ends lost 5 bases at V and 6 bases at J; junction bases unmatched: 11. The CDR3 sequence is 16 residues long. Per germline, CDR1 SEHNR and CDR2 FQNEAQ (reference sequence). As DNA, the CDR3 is TGTGCCAGCAGCCGTCCGATGAGGACAGGGGGCGATGGCTACACCTTC. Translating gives CASSRPMRTGGDGYTF.

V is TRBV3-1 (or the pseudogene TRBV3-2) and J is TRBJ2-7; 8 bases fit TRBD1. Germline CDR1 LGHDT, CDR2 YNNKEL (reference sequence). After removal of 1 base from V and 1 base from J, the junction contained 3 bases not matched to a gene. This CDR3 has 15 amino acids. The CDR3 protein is CASSQGGQGSYEQYF. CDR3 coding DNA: TGTGCCAGCAGCCAAGGAGGACAGGGATCCTACGAGCAGTACTTC.

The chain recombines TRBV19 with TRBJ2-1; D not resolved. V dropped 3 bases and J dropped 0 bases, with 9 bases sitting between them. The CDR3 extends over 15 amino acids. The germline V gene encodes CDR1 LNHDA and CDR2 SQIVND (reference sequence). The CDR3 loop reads CASSISDSSYNEQFF. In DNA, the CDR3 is TGTGCCAGTAGTATTTCCGATAGCTCCTACAATGAGCAGTTCTTC.

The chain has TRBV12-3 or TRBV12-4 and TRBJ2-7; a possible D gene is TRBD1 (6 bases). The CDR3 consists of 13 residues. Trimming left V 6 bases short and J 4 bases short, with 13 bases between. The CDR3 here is CASRAGTPYEQYF. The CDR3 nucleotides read TGTGCCAGCAGAGCCGGGACACCTTACGAGCAGTACTTC.

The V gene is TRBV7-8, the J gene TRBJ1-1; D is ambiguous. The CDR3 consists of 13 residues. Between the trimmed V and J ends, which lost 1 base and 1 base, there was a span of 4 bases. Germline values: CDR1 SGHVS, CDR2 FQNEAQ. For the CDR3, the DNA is TGTGCCAGCAGCTTAGGCAGGAACACTGAAGCTTTCTTT. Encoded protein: CASSLGRNTEAFF.

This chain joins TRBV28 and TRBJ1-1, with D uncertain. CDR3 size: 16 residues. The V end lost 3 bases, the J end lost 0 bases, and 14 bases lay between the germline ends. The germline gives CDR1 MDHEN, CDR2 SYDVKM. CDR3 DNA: TGTGCCAGCAGTTTCTTCGGGGAGGGAATGAACACTGAAGCTTTCTTT. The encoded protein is CASSFFGEGMNTEAFF.

CDR3 sequence (DNA): TGCGCCAGCAGCCAAGGGCGGGGACGGACCGGGGAGCTGTTTTTT. This encodes CASSQGRGRTGELFF. This sequence joins TRBV4-3 and TRBJ2-2, with D maybe TRBD2 (6 bases). The CDR3 totals 15 residues. V dropped 1 base and J dropped 5 bases, with 11 bases sitting between them. CDR1 is LGHNA and CDR2 is YSLEER in the germline V gene.

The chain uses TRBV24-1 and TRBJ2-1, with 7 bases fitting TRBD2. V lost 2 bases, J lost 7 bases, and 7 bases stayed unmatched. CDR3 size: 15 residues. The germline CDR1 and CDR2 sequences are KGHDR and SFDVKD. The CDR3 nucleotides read TGTGCCACCAGTGATTACGGCGGGAGAGGGAATGAGCAGTTCTTC. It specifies CATSDYGGRGNEQFF.

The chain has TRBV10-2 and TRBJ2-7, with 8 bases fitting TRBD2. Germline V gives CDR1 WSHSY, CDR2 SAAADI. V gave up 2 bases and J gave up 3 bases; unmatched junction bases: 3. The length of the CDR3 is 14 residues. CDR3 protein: CASSEVAGYYEQYF. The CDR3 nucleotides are TGCGCCAGCAGTGAGGTAGCGGGGTACTACGAGCAGTACTTC.

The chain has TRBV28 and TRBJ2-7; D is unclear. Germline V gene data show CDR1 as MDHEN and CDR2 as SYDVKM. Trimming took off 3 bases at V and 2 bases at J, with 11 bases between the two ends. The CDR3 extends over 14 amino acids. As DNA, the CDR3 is TGTGCCAGCAGTTTGCCACTTAACGCCTACGAGCAGTACTTC. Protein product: CASSLPLNAYEQYF. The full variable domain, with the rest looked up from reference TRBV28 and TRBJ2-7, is DVKVTQSSRYLVKRTGEKVFLECVQDMDHENMFWYRQDPGLGLRLIYFSYDVKMKEKGDIPEGYSVSREKKERFSLILESASTNQTSMYLCASSLPLNAYEQYFGPGTRLTVT.

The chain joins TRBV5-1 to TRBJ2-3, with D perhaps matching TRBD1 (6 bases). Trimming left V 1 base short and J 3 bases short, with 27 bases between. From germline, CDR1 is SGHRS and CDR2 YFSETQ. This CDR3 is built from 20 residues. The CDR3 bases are TGCGCCAGCAGCTTGCTTCGAAGAGCAGAGGACAGTATGTTTACAGATACGCAGTATTTT. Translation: CASSLLRRAEDSMFTDTQYF.

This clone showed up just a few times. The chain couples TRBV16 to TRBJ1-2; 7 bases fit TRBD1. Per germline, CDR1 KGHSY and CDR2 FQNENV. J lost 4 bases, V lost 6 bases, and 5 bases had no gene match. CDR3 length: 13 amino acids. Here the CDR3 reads CASSGWTGYGYTF. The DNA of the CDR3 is TGTGCCAGCAGTGGTTGGACAGGCTATGGCTACACCTTC.

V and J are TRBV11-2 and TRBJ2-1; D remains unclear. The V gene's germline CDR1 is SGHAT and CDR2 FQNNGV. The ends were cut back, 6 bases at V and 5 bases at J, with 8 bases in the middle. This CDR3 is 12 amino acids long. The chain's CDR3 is CASRNTNNEQFF. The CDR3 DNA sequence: TGTGCCAGCAGAAACACTAACAATGAGCAGTTCTTC.

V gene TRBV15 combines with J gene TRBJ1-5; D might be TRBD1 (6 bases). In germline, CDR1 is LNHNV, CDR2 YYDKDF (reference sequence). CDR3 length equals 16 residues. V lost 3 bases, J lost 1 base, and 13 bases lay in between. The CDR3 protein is CATSSLGTRSNQPQHF. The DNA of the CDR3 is TGTGCCACCAGCAGCTTGGGGACAAGAAGCAATCAGCCCCAGCATTTT. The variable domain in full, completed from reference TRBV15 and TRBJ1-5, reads DAMVIQNPRYQVTQFGKPVTLSCSQTLNHNVMYWYQQKSSQAPKLLFHYYDKDFNNEADTPDNFQSRRPNTSFCFLDIRSPGLGDTAMYLCATSSLGTRSNQPQHFGDGTRLSIL.

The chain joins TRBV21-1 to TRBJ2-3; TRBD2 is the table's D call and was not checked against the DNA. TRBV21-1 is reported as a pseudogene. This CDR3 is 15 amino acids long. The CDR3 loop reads CASGLPFGSTDTQYF. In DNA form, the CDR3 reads TGTGCCAGCGGGTTACCGTTCGGGAGCACAGATACGCAGTATTTT.

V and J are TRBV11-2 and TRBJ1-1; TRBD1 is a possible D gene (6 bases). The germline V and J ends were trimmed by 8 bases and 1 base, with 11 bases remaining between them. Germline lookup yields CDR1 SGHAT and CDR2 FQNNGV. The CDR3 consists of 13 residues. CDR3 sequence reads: CASLIGGNTEAFF. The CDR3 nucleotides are TGTGCCAGCCTAATAGGGGGGAACACTGAAGCTTTCTTT.

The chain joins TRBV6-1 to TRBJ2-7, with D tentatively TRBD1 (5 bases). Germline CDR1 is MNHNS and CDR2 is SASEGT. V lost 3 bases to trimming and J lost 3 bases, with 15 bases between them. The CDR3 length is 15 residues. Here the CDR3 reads CASSDPTEVVYEQYF. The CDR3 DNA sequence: TGTGCCAGCAGTGACCCGACAGAAGTAGTCTACGAGCAGTACTTC.

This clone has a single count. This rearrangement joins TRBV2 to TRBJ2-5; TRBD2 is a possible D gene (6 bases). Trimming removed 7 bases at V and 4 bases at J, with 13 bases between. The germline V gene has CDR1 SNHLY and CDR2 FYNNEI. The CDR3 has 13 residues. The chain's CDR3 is CASKRVAAETQYF. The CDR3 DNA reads TGTGCCAGCAAAAGGGTAGCGGCAGAGACCCAGTACTTC.

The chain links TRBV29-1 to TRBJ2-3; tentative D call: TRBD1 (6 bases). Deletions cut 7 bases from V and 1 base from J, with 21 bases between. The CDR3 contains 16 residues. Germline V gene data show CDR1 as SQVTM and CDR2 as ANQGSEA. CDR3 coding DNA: TGCAGCGCCAAGGGGGATCCGGGGACGGGCACAGATACGCAGTATTTT. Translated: CSAKGDPGTGTDTQYF.

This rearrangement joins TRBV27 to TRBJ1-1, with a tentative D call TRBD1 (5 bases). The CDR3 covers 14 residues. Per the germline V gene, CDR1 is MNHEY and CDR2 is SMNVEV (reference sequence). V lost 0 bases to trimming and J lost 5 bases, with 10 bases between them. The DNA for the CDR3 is TGTGCCAGCAGTTTATCGAGGGGAGGGACTGAAGCTTTCTTT. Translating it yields CASSLSRGGTEAFF.

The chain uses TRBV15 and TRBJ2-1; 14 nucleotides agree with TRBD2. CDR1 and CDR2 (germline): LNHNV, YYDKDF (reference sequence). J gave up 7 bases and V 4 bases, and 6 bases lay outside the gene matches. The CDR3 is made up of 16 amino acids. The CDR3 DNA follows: TGTGCCACCAGCATAGGGACTAGCGGGGGTTATAATGAGCAGTTCTTC. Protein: CATSIGTSGGYNEQFF. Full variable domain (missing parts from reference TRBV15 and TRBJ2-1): DAMVIQNPRYQVTQFGKPVTLSCSQTLNHNVMYWYQQKSSQAPKLLFHYYDKDFNNEADTPDNFQSRRPNTSFCFLDIRSPGLGDTAMYLCATSIGTSGGYNEQFFGPGTRLTVL.

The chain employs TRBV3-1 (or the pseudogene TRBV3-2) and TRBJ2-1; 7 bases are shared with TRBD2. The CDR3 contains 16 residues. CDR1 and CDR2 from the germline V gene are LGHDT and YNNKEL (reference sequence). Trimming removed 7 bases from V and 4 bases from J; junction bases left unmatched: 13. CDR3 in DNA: TGTGCCAGCAACTCGGGGGGAGAATATAGATACAATGAGCAGTTCTTC. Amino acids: CASNSGGEYRYNEQFF.

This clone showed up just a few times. CDR3 residues: CASSQGTSKQFF. DNA of the CDR3: TGTGCCAGCAGCCAAGGGACTTCCAAGCAGTTCTTC. The chain joins TRBV14 to TRBJ2-1, with D possibly matching TRBD2 (5 bases). Between the trimmed V and J ends, which lost 1 base and 11 bases, there was a span of 9 bases. Germline CDR1 and CDR2: SGHDN and FVKESK. The length of the CDR3 is 12 residues.

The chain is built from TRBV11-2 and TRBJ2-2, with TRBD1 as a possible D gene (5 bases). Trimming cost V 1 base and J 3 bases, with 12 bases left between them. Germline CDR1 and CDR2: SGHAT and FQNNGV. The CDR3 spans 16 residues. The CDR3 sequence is CASSLAGQGYTGELFF. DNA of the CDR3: TGTGCCAGCAGCTTAGCAGGGCAGGGTTACACCGGGGAGCTGTTTTTT. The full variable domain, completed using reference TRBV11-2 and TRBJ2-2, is EAGVAQSPRYKIIEKRQSVAFWCNPISGHATLYWYQQILGQGPKLLIQFQNNGVVDDSQLPKDRFSAERLKGVDSTLKIQPAKLEDSAVYLCASSLAGQGYTGELFFGEGSRLTVL.

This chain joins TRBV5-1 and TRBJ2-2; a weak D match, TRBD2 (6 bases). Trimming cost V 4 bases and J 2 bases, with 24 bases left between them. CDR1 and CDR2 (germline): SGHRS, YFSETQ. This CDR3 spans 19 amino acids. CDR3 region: CASSGGTDPRFPNTGELFF. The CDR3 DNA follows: TGCGCCAGCAGCGGGGGGACCGACCCGCGTTTCCCTAACACCGGGGAGCTGTTTTTT. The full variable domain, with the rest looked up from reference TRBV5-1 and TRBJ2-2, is KAGVTQTPRYLIKTRGQQVTLSCSPISGHRSVSWYQQTPGQGLQFLFEYFSETQRNKGNFPGRFSGRQFSNSRSEMNVSTLELGDSALYLCASSGGTDPRFPNTGELFFGEGSRLTVL.

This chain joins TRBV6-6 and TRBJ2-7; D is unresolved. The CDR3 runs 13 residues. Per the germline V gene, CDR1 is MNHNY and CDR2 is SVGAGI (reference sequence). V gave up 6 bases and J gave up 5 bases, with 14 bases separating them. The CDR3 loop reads CASSDTRSNEQYF. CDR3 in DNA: TGTGCCAGCAGCGACACCCGGTCGAACGAGCAGTACTTC.

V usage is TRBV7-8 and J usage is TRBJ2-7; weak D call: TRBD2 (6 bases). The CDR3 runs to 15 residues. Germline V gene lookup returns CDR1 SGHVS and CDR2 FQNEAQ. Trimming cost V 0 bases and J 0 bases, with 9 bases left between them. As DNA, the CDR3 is TGTGCCAGCAGCTTAGCCGGGACTCCCTCCTACGAGCAGTACTTC. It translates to CASSLAGTPSYEQYF.

CDR3 coding DNA: TGTGCCAGCAGTTTAGGTAGAAAAGCTTTCTTT. It is translated as CASSLGRKAFF. The chain carries TRBV12-3 or TRBV12-4 and TRBJ1-1; D ambiguous. CDR3 length equals 11 residues. V lost 1 base and J lost 9, with 6 bases in between.